Listed here is a single TCR beta chain. The sample belongs to a study of cytomegalovirus exposure and HLA in healthy donors. Germline V gene data show CDR1 as MNHEY and CDR2 as SVGAGI. The CDR3 consists of 14 residues. Trimming left V 6 bases short and J 7 bases short, with 18 bases between. PCR primers comprised 60 Vbeta and 13 Jbeta primers. Clones were sequenced by immunoSEQ multiplex PCR, and TCRdb holds only the in-frame ones, with some missing. The data show 150,000 to 200,000 clones, around 80% seen once. This TCR came from a woman aged 25 to 39 in good health and CMV-seronegative. Source material: PBMCs. The chain links TRBV6-5 to TRBJ1-2; weak D call: TRBD1 (5 bases). Here the CDR3 DNA reads TGTGCCAGCAGCCCCGGGGGAGGGGTCAGTGGCTACACCTTC. Residues: CASSPGGGVSGYTF.